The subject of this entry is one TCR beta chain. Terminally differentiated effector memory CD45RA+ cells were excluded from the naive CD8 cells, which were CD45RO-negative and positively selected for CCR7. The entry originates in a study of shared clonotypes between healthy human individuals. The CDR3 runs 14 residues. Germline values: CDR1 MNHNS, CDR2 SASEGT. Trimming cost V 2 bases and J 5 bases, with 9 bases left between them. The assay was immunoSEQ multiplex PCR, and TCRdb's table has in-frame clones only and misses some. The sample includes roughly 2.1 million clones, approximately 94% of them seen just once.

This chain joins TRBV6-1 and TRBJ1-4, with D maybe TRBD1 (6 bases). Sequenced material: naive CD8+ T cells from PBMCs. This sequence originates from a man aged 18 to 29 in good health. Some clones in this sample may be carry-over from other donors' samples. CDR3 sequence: CASSERGGNEKLFF. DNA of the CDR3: TGTGCCAGCAGTGAACGAGGGGGGAATGAAAAACTGTTTTTT.